These 30 T cell receptor beta chains came from one sample sequenced in a study of tumor-infiltrating lymphocytes in primary liver carcinoma. Priming with a constant-region primer yielded TCR beta cDNA from roughly 500 ng total RNA. Investigators got TCR beta libraries out of three nested multiplex PCR rounds, done with slightly modified ARM-PCR. Each of the first two PCR rounds ran approximately 9 cycles with TRBV1-TRBV30 forward and C-beta reverse primers. One entry per CDR3 protein, called by TCRdb with MiXCR from the multiplex PCR reads. In the table there are some 130,000 distinct CDR3 sequences, 55% to 70% of which are singletons. Unsorted bulk tissue of about 18-32 mg yielded co-extracted RNA and DNA. Sequencing was done on a sample of tumor-adjacent normal liver tissue. These receptor sequences come from a woman aged 55-75 years with primary liver carcinoma and hepatitis B virus infection.

V is TRBV11-2 and J is TRBJ2-1; weak D call: TRBD2 (6 bases). The CDR3 is made up of 14 amino acids. Trimming removed 1 base from V and 12 bases from J, with 16 bases in between. CDR1 SGHAT and CDR2 FQNNGV come from the germline V gene. CDR3 residues: CASSLVGGPLGQFF. The CDR3 DNA reads TGTGCCAGCAGCTTAGTGGGAGGACCGCTTGGGCAGTTCTTC.

A note on this clonotype: This may be a read error: a much more frequent sequence differs by one nucleotide. The chain is built from TRBV7-9 and TRBJ2-5; 11 nucleotides align to TRBD2. Germline CDR1 and CDR2: SEHNR and FQNEAQ (reference sequence). Trimming removed 1 base from V and 1 base from J; junction bases left unmatched: 5. CDR3 size: 17 residues. CDR3 nucleotides: TGTGCCAGCAGCTTAGTCACTAGCGGGAGTGTCCAAGAGACCCAGTACTTC. Translated: CASSLVTSGSVQETQYF. Full variable domain (outside the CDR3, taken from reference TRBV7-9 and TRBJ2-5): DTGVSQNPRHKITKRGQNVTFRCDPISEHNRLYWYRQTLGQGPEFLTYFQNEAQLEKSRLLSDRFSAERPKGSFSTLEIQRTEQGDSAMYLCASSLVTSGSVQETQYFGPGTRLLVL.

A remark on this clonotype: In this CDR3 the conserved last residue, phenylalanine or tryptophan, is missing, so a read error is likely. The rearrangement joins TRBV6-1 to TRBJ1-1; no clear D. Trimming removed 4 bases at V and 5 bases at J, with 11 bases between. The germline V gene has CDR1 MNHNS and CDR2 SASEGT. This CDR3 is built from 13 residues. The CDR3 region has the DNA TGTGCCAGCAGTGCCGGGGAGGAGACTGAAGCTTTCTGT. This codes for CASSAGEETEAFC.

The CDR3 DNA reads as TGTGCCAGCAGCGAGACCACCAGGGGACTCTACGAGCAGTACTTC. Encoded protein: CASSETTRGLYEQYF. This chain connects TRBV11-3 to TRBJ2-7; D tentatively reads TRBD1 or TRBD2 (6 bases each). V was shortened by 5 bases and J by 3 bases, with 17 bases between the two germline ends. Looked up from germline, CDR1 is SGHNT and CDR2 is YENEEA. The CDR3 totals 15 residues.

The sample holds one count of this clonotype. A much larger clone is a single base away; this may be a read error. V usage is TRBV7-9 and J usage is TRBJ2-3; 7 nucleotides align to TRBD1. Germline loops: CDR1 SEHNR, CDR2 FQNEAQ (reference sequence). The CDR3 loop spans 18 amino acids. With 4 bases clipped from V and 2 bases from J, the junction kept 15 bases outside the gene matches. The CDR3 sequence is CASSSYGRDRRTTDTQYF. For the CDR3, the DNA is TGTGCCAGCAGCTCGTATGGCCGGGACAGACGAACCACAGATACGCAGTATTTT.

In its sample, this clonotype was seen many times. This sequence joins TRBV7-9 and TRBJ2-7, with 16 bases that match TRBD2. Trimming removed 4 bases from V and 9 bases from J; junction bases left unmatched: 9. In germline, CDR1 is SEHNR, CDR2 FQNEAQ (reference sequence). This CDR3 spans 16 amino acids. CDR3 residues: CASSSPGTSGRARQYF. In DNA form, the CDR3 reads TGTGCCAGCAGCTCTCCCGGGACTAGCGGGAGGGCCCGGCAGTACTTC.

On this clonotype: A read error is likely, as this CDR3 ends without the conserved phenylalanine or tryptophan. For the CDR3, the DNA is TGTGCCAGCAGCCAAGACAGTGATGAGACCCAGTACCTC. Protein: CASSQDSDETQYL. V and J are TRBV5-4 and TRBJ2-5; perhaps TRBD1 as D (5 bases). Germline CDR1 is SGHNT and CDR2 is YYREEE (reference sequence). There are 13 residues in the CDR3. With 4 bases removed from V and 5 bases from J, the gap between germline ends came to 12 bases.

A note on this clonotype: With a much larger clone just one base away, this may be a read error. V usage is TRBV7-9 and J usage is TRBJ2-1; 9 bases are shared with TRBD2. This CDR3 contains 14 residues. Germline trimming cut 11 bases from V and 5 bases from J; bases unmatched to any gene: 10. In germline, CDR1 is SEHNR, CDR2 FQNEAQ (reference sequence). The CDR3 region has the DNA TGTGCCGGAGGGACTAGCAGGGGAAACAATGAGCAGTTCTTC. This sequence encodes CAGGTSRGNNEQFF.

V is TRBV2 and J is TRBJ2-3; D is perhaps TRBD1 (5 bases). This CDR3 has 16 residues. V was cut by 4 bases and J by 3 bases, with 17 bases left in between. CDR1 and CDR2 (germline): SNHLY, FYNNEI. CDR3 DNA: TGTGCCAGCAGTGCGACGACAGTGGGGCGTACAGATACGCAGTATTTT. This translates into CASSATTVGRTDTQYF.

This clonotype was counted only a few times. The chain recombines TRBV28 with TRBJ1-5; D is unresolved. The CDR3 covers 14 residues. The V end lost 5 bases, the J end lost 5 bases, and 13 bases lay between the germline ends. CDR1 is MDHEN and CDR2 is SYDVKM in the germline V gene. The CDR3 sequence is CASSRRRIDQPQHF. CDR3 DNA sequence: TGTGCCAGCAGTCGCCGACGTATCGATCAGCCCCAGCATTTT.

Notes on this clonotype: At one of its ends the junction is not consistent with the germline gene, which may arise from a read error. This sequence joins TRBV6-5 and TRBJ2-2; D may be TRBD2 (5 bases). Germline loops: CDR1 MNHEY, CDR2 SVGAGI. This CDR3 has 15 amino acids. The CDR3 sequence: CVSSYGPSVPGEPFF. CDR3 in DNA: TGTGTCAGCAGTTACGGCCCCTCGGTCCCCGGGGAGCCGTTTTTT.

With respect to this clonotype: A read error is possible here, since a much larger clone lies one base away. The J gene is TRBJ2-1, the V gene TRBV5-1; 12 nucleotides match TRBD1. Germline values: CDR1 SGHRS, CDR2 YFSETQ. The trim removed 3 bases at V and 7 bases at J, leaving 8 bases unmatched. The CDR3 length is 16 residues. DNA of the CDR3: TGCGCCAGCAGCTCGCTGGGACAGGGGGCGAAGAATGAGCAGTTCTTC. Translating it yields CASSSLGQGAKNEQFF.

The rearrangement joins TRBV11-3 to TRBJ2-1; TRBD2 is a possible D gene (5 bases). Germline CDR1 and CDR2: SGHNT and YENEEA. The V end was cut by 9 bases, the J end by 6 bases, with 21 bases between. This CDR3 comprises 15 residues. CDR3 region: CASSMRTRDSNEQFF. CDR3 nucleotide sequence: TGTGCCAGTAGCATGCGTACTAGAGATTCCAATGAGCAGTTCTTC.

The CDR3 spells CASSHDTASGRVVPGETQYF. CDR3 coding DNA: TGTGCCAGCAGCCATGATACGGCTAGCGGGAGAGTCGTTCCCGGGGAGACCCAGTACTTC. The rearrangement joins TRBV4-2 to TRBJ2-5; 10 bases agree with TRBD2. The CDR3 runs to 20 residues. V lost 3 bases to trimming and J lost 5 bases; unmatched junction nucleotides: 21. Germline CDR1 is LGHNA and CDR2 is YNFKEQ.

For this clonotype: A much larger clone sits a single nucleotide away, making a read error possible. This chain links TRBV5-1 with TRBJ2-1; no clear D gene. The germline CDR1 and CDR2 sequences are SGHRS and YFSETQ. The CDR3 totals 16 residues. This CDR3 is CASSLGGLSSCNEQFF. CDR3 bases: TGCGCCAGCAGCTTGGGGGGTTTAAGCTCCTGCAATGAGCAGTTCTTC.

Concerning this clonotype itself: Since no conserved phenylalanine or tryptophan closes the CDR3, a read error is the likely cause. This rearrangement joins TRBV28 to TRBJ2-7, with a weak D call TRBD1 (5 bases). CDR1 is MDHEN and CDR2 is SYDVKM in the germline V gene. This CDR3 spans 13 amino acids. Deletions cut 5 bases from V and 2 bases from J, with 10 bases between. The CDR3 DNA reads as TGTGCCAGCAGTATGACAGCTACCTACGAGCAGTACCTC. It codes for CASSMTATYEQYL.

Note on this clonotype: The CDR3 ends on some other residue instead of the conserved phenylalanine or tryptophan, so this is likely a read error. J is TRBJ1-1 and V is TRBV7-9; possible D gene TRBD1, 5 bases. Trimming took 5 bases from V and 8 from J, leaving 21 bases between them. CDR1 SEHNR and CDR2 FQNEAQ come from the germline V gene (reference sequence). The CDR3 has 15 amino acids. The CDR3 protein is CASSDLIGEHLEAFS. CDR3 nucleotide sequence: TGTGCCAGCAGCGACCTGATAGGGGAGCACCTCGAAGCTTTCTCT.

In regard to this clonotype: Since the CDR3 does not end with the conserved phenylalanine or tryptophan, this likely comes from a read error. The rearrangement joins TRBV28 to TRBJ2-7; 9 bases are a match to TRBD1. Germline assignment: CDR1 MDHEN and CDR2 SYDVKM. The CDR3 is 15 residues long. CDR3 DNA sequence: TGTGCCAGCAGTTTATATGGGACAGGGAGGTACGAACAGTACTTA. Its protein product is CASSLYGTGRYEQYL.

About this clonotype: One junction end disagrees with the germline gene, perhaps due to a read error. The genes are TRBV29-1 and TRBJ2-5; no clear D gene. CDR3 length: 10 amino acids. CDR1 and CDR2 (germline): SQVTM, ANQGSEA. CDR3 loop: CSPLQETQYF. As DNA, the CDR3 is TGCAGCCCCCTCCAAGAGACTCAGTACTTC.

This clonotype was found once. As DNA, the CDR3 is TGCGCCAGCAGCGAATCAGGACCCTCTGGATACATTCAGTACTTC. Protein sequence: CASSESGPSGYIQYF. This chain links TRBV4-1 with TRBJ2-4; no definite D call. This CDR3 spans 15 amino acids. V was shortened by 5 bases and J by 8 bases, with 19 bases between the two germline ends. Germline V lookup: CDR1 MGHRA, CDR2 YSYEKL.

Ten or more counts support this clonotype. The rearrangement links TRBV6-1 to TRBJ2-7, with D possibly TRBD2 on 6 matching bases. The CDR3 consists of 19 residues. The V end lost 4 bases, the J end lost 6 bases, and 31 bases lay between the germline ends. Germline CDR1 is MNHNS and CDR2 is SASEGT. This CDR3 reads CASSAHQIPGVAEGSEQYF. CDR3 nucleotide sequence: TGTGCCAGCAGTGCCCACCAGATCCCCGGGGTAGCGGAAGGCTCCGAGCAGTACTTC.

This clonotype was observed many times. It is unclear where the CDR3 begins or ends on the DNA, so no DNA is shown, and the CDR3 is as TCRdb lists it. The rearrangement uses TRBV10-1 and TRBJ1-1. A total of 12 residues make up the CDR3, ends included. From germline, CDR1 is WNHNN and CDR2 SYGVQD (reference sequence). CDR3 sequence: CASSSSSYEAFF.

At least ten counts were recorded for this clonotype. V usage is TRBV5-1 and J usage is TRBJ1-3; D uncertain. The CDR3 totals 14 residues. Germline assignment: CDR1 SGHRS and CDR2 YFSETQ. Trimming left V 0 bases short and J 0 bases short, with 4 bases between. CDR3 region: CASSLGHSGNTIYF. The CDR3 nucleotides read TGCGCCAGCAGCTTGGGCCACTCTGGAAACACCATATATTTT.

This clonotype was counted once. The chain uses TRBV12-3 or TRBV12-4 and TRBJ1-5; 10 nucleotides agree with TRBD1. The CDR3 runs to 15 residues. V shed 8 bases and J 4 bases; nucleotides not matched to a gene: 8. The CDR3 DNA reads TGTGCCAGCCCTATGACAGGGGGCCATAATCAGCCCCAGCATTTT. Protein: CASPMTGGHNQPQHF.

This clonotype was seen more than once but under ten times. This chain links TRBV10-3 with TRBJ2-5; D may correspond to TRBD1 or TRBD2 (6 bases each). The CDR3 sequence is 15 residues long. V gave up 2 bases and J gave up 7 bases, with 17 bases separating them. CDR1 and CDR2 (germline): ENHRY, SYGVKD. Here the CDR3 reads CAISEPTSRGGTQYF. CDR3 bases: TGTGCCATCAGTGAGCCGACTAGTAGAGGGGGGACCCAGTACTTC.

This clonotype showed up many times. V gene TRBV29-1 combines with J gene TRBJ2-7; 12 bases match TRBD1. This CDR3 region has 13 residues. With V trimmed by 7 bases and J by 6 bases, 7 bases remained unmatched. CDR1 and CDR2 (germline): SQVTM, ANQGSEA. For the CDR3, the DNA is TGCAGCGCCTGGGACAGGGGGCGCTTCGAGCAGTACTTC. Protein product: CSAWDRGRFEQYF.

Comment on this clonotype: One end of the junction varies from germline; a read error may be responsible. The chain has TRBV5-6 and TRBJ1-2; perhaps TRBD1 as D (5 bases). The CDR3 is made up of 13 amino acids. Germline CDR1 reads SGHDT; CDR2 reads YYEEEE. The CDR3 DNA reads as TGTGCGAGCAGCCGGGACCGCCCCGGTGGCTACACCTTC. Translated: CASSRDRPGGYTF.

This clonotype occurred once. The junction and the germline gene differ at one end; a read error may be behind it. The V call is TRBV12-3 or TRBV12-4, the J call TRBJ2-2; D not resolved. The CDR3 covers 15 residues. The CDR3 is CDSSLGEAASGELFF. In DNA form, the CDR3 reads TGTGACAGCAGTTTAGGAGAGGCGGCGTCCGGGGAGCTGTTTTTT.

As for this clonotype: An end of the junction differs from the germline gene, which may be a read error. The chain couples TRBV14 to TRBJ1-1; D ambiguous. Germline V lookup: CDR1 SGHDN, CDR2 FVKESK. The CDR3 consists of 14 residues. The DNA of the CDR3 is TGTGCCAGCAGCCAAGATTTCGCCGGTATGGGAGCTTTCTTC. Its protein is CASSQDFAGMGAFF.

Note on this clonotype: As the CDR3 is not closed by the conserved phenylalanine or tryptophan, this likely results from a read error. The V and J genes are TRBV12-5 and TRBJ2-1; TRBD2 matches at 10 bases. The CDR3 is made up of 14 amino acids. CDR1 and CDR2 from the germline V gene are LGHNT and FRNRAP. CDR3 nucleotides: TGTGCTAGTGGTAGCGGGAGGGAATACAAAGAGCAGTTCTAC. Its translation: CASGSGREYKEQFY.